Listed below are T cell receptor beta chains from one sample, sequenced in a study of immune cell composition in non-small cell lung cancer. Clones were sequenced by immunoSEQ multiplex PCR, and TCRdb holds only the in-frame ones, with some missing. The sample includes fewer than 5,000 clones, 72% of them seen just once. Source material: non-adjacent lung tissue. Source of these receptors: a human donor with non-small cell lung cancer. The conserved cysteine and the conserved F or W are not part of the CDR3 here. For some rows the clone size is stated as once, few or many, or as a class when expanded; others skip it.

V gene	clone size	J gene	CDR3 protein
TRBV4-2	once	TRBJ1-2	ASSQALRLDNYGYT
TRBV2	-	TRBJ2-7	ASSGKGWDRTYEQY
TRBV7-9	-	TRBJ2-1	ASSLQGNEQF
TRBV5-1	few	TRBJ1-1	ASSWTGGSTEAF
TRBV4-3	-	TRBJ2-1	ASSQMTGQGGNEQF
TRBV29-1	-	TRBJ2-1	SVEAGAGEQF
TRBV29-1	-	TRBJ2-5	SVGLDSGGETQY
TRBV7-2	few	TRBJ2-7	ASSLRSSGVGQGSHEQY
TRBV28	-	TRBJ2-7	ASSRTGSGYEQY
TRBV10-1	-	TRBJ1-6	ASRNSGGGTKNSPLH
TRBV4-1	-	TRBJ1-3	ASSQEDRGGGNTIY
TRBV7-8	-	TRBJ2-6	ASTPRMAVSGANVLT
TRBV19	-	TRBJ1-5	ASSSPGLGNQPQH
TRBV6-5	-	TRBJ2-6	ASSYSRSGANVLT
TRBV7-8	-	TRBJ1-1	ASSLRIGEAF
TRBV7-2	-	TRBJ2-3	ASSLMAGTGQRAQY
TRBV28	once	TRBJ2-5	ASSRDTTQETQY
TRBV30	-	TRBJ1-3	AWKASGNTIY
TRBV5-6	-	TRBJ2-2	ASSLFGVMNTGELF
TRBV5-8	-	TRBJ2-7	ASSFSGFNEQY
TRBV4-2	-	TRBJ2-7	ASSPPPGTEQY
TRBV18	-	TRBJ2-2	ASSPGRGELF
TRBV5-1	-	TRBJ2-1	ASSSRDRGPDEQF
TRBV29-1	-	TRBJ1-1	SGSDTEAF
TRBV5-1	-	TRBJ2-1	ASSPGGSAGNEQF
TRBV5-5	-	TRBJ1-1	ASSPRTGNAYTEAF
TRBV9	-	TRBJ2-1	ASSVGGQLTYNEQF
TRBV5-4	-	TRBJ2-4	ASSQGGTKNIQY
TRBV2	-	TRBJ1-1	ASSLGGASEAF
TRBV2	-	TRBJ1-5	ASSEAAGPRKDQPQH
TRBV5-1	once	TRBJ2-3	ASSGPTSGYTQY
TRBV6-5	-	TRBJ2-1	ASSYGTSGKNEQF
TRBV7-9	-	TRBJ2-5	ASGDSGQETQY
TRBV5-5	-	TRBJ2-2	ASSIQGAGELF
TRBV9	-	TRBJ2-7	ASSASVGGVYEQY
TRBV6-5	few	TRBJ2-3	ASSYYTSATDTQY
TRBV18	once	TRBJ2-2	ASSPSLAYTGELF
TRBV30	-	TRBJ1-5	AWDLGGNQPQH
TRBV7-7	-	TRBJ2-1	ASSPPGQGREQF
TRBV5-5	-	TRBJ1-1	ASSFRRENTEAF
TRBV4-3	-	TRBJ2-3	ASSQDVSGGPY
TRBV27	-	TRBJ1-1	ASRDSRNTEAF
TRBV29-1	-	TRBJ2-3	SARTSGGTDTQY
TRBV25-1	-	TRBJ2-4	ASSDSGQGGAKNIQY
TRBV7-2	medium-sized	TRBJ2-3	ASSLEVSTDTQY
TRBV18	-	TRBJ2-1	ASSTPPSGRAEEQF
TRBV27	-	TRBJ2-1	ASRGGEGNEQF
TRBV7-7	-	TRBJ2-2	ASSPGTGGPGELF
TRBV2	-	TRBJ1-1	ASSEGDSHTEAF
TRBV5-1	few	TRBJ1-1	ASSPSPGDTEAF
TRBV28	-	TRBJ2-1	ASSLHLRTSGRIYEQF
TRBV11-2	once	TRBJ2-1	ASSISGGAGNEQF
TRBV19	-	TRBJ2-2	ASSAGGAVAGELF
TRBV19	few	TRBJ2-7	ASRPDKTYEQY